Below, one T cell receptor (beta chain) is given with its context. The data were taken from a study of blood T cell repertoires in COVID-19. Study summary: Italy, Spain and the United States were the sources of the convalescent and acute COVID-19 samples. T cells, B-cell-depleted T cells, or PBMCs provided the cDNA or gDNA that served as material.

Methods used by the authors: It was from reference gene primer amplification that nucleated cell counts were estimated. Profiled with immunoSEQ multiplex PCR; TCRdb holds only in-frame clones, not every one. That table furnishes V, J and clone size, whereas the DNA furnished D and trimming. The data hold fewer than 30,000 clones, with around 67% observed a single time. V was trimmed by 2 bases and J by 4 bases, leaving 14 bases between them. CDR3 length: 15 residues. Germline assignment: CDR1 MNHEY and CDR2 SVGEGT. This receptor was obtained from a man aged 55-75 years with active or convalescent COVID-19. The chain combines TRBV6-2 or TRBV6-3 with TRBJ1-2; D perhaps matches TRBD1 (6 bases). Sequenced sample: peripheral blood. In nucleotides, the CDR3 is TGTGCCAGCAGTTACACGACGGGACACCTCTATGGCTACACCTTC. It yields the protein CASSYTTGHLYGYTF.